The 16 T cell receptor beta chains below were found in one sample sequenced in a study of cytomegalovirus exposure and HLA in healthy donors. PCR used 60 Vbeta primers and 13 Jbeta primers. The repertoire was sequenced with immunoSEQ multiplex PCR; TCRdb's copy has only in-frame clones and lacks some. The sample yields around 120,000 clones, around 80% seen once. Sequenced input: PBMCs. These receptors were collected from a man aged 50 to 59 in good health and CMV-seronegative.

This clone turned up a few times. The chain is built from TRBV19 and TRBJ1-1; no reliable D call. The germline V gene encodes CDR1 LNHDA and CDR2 SQIVND (reference sequence). CDR3 length equals 13 residues. V was trimmed by 5 bases and J by 0 bases, leaving 7 bases between them. The CDR3 nucleotides are TGTGCCAGTAGTCGGTTCATGAACACTGAAGCTTTCTTT. Its translation is CASSRFMNTEAFF.

The chain carries TRBV4-1 and TRBJ1-4; 8 bases are a match to TRBD1. With 4 bases clipped from V and 6 bases from J, the junction kept 10 bases outside the gene matches. Germline-derived CDR1 and CDR2 are MGHRA and YSYEKL. The CDR3 runs to 16 residues. In nucleotides, the CDR3 is TGCGCCAGCAGCCTAATGACAGGACAGGGAGATGAAAAACTGTTTTTT. It is translated as CASSLMTGQGDEKLFF.

The V and J genes are TRBV9 and TRBJ2-3; 10 bases are shared with TRBD2. Germline loops: CDR1 SGDLS, CDR2 YYNGEE. J lost 2 bases, V lost 4 bases, and 10 bases had no gene match. CDR3 length equals 17 residues. The CDR3 coding sequence is TGTGCCAGCAGCACCCATAGCGGGAGGCTAAACACAGATACGCAGTATTTT. It is translated as CASSTHSGRLNTDTQYF.

The chain carries TRBV7-9 and TRBJ2-6, with TRBD1 matching over 7 bases. The CDR3 covers 19 residues. Per the germline V gene, CDR1 is SEHNR and CDR2 is FQNEAQ (reference sequence). The V and J ends lost 1 base and 3 bases, in that order; junction bases with no gene match: 12. DNA of the CDR3: TGTGCCAGCAGCTTAGGGGCAGGGGGACCGCCGGGTGGGGCCAACGTCCTGACTTTC. Translating gives CASSLGAGGPPGGANVLTF.

The chain links TRBV28 to TRBJ2-1; no clear D. With 3 bases removed from V and 3 bases from J, the gap between germline ends came to 9 bases. Germline V lookup: CDR1 MDHEN, CDR2 SYDVKM. The CDR3 length is 14 residues. The CDR3 loop is CASSLSRNYNEQFF. The CDR3 nucleotides read TGTGCCAGCAGTTTGTCGCGAAACTACAATGAGCAGTTCTTC.

This clone was seen more than once but under ten times. The rearrangement uses TRBV7-8 and TRBJ1-5, with D perhaps TRBD1 (6 bases). The length of the CDR3 is 17 residues. CDR1 SGHVS and CDR2 FQNEAQ come from the germline V gene. Trimming took off 1 base at V and 1 base at J, with 14 bases between the two ends. The CDR3 DNA reads as TGTGCCAGCAGCTTAGATTTTGGGGGCATGAGCAATCAGCCCCAGCATTTT. It codes for CASSLDFGGMSNQPQHF.

This chain uses TRBV27 with TRBJ2-7, with D perhaps matching TRBD2 (5 bases). CDR1 MNHEY and CDR2 SMNVEV come from the germline V gene (reference sequence). The CDR3 runs to 16 residues. Trimming pared 2 bases from V and 3 bases from J, leaving 17 bases between. CDR3: CASSLKSRELGYEQYF. The CDR3 nucleotides are TGTGCCAGCAGTTTAAAATCTCGGGAATTGGGCTACGAGCAGTACTTC.

This chain uses TRBV11-3 with TRBJ1-5; the D is unclear. V dropped 8 bases and J dropped 3 bases, with 14 bases sitting between them. This CDR3 is built from 14 residues. CDR1 SGHNT and CDR2 YENEEA come from the germline V gene. The CDR3 sequence: CASFLPRLNQPQHF. Here the CDR3 DNA reads TGTGCCAGCTTTCTCCCTAGGCTCAATCAGCCCCAGCATTTT.

The chain is built from TRBV5-6 and TRBJ2-5; 8 bases map to TRBD1. CDR3 length equals 14 residues. Trimming at V came to 6 bases and at J to 5 bases, leaving 9 bases not matched to a gene. Germline CDR1 is SGHDT and CDR2 is YYEEEE. CDR3 nucleotide sequence: TGTGCCAGCAACGTCCCAGGGGGCGGGGAGACCCAGTACTTC. Its translation: CASNVPGGGETQYF.

This clone was observed once. The chain is built from TRBV19 and TRBJ1-4, with D uncertain. Trimming shortened V by 3 bases and J by 8 bases, and 16 bases separated the two germline ends. This CDR3 region has 15 residues. Germline V lookup: CDR1 LNHDA, CDR2 SQIVND (reference sequence). The CDR3 nucleotides are TGTGCCAGTAGTATTCCCCAGGAAGTGCGAGAAAAACTGTTTTTT. This encodes CASSIPQEVREKLFF.

About this clone itself: At one end the junction does not follow the germline gene, possibly because of a read error. V is TRBV4-3 and J is TRBJ1-2; a weak D match, TRBD1 (5 bases). Germline CDR1 reads LGHNA; CDR2 reads YSLEER. The length of the CDR3 is 14 residues. The CDR3 is CASSQGKGMSGYPF. DNA of the CDR3: TGCGCCAGCAGCCAAGGAAAGGGGATGAGTGGCTACCCCTTC.

V gene TRBV5-4 combines with J gene TRBJ2-5; 12 bases fit TRBD1. Germline CDR1 and CDR2: SGHNT and YYREEE (reference sequence). CDR3 size: 16 residues. With V trimmed by 4 bases and J by 4 bases, 8 bases remained unmatched. The CDR3 DNA follows: TGTGCCAGCAGCCTGACGGGGACAGGGGGCCGAGAGACCCAGTACTTC. This translates into CASSLTGTGGRETQYF.

This rearrangement joins TRBV4-3 to TRBJ2-7; no clear D. The germline CDR1 and CDR2 sequences are LGHNA and YSLEER. V gave up 0 bases and J gave up 2 bases, with 11 bases separating them. This CDR3 is 15 amino acids long. CDR3 sequence reads: CASSQEKAFPYEQYF. DNA for the CDR3: TGCGCCAGCAGCCAAGAAAAAGCCTTCCCCTACGAGCAGTACTTC.

The chain has TRBV11-2 and TRBJ2-7; 11 positions agree with TRBD2. CDR1 is SGHAT, CDR2 FQNNGV, per germline. The junction had 15 bases not matched to a gene; V was cut back by 0 bases and J by 2 bases. CDR3 size: 20 residues. CDR3 sequence: CASSLDLPGLAAFTAYEQYF. The CDR3 region has the DNA TGTGCCAGCAGCTTAGACCTCCCGGGACTAGCGGCCTTTACAGCCTACGAGCAGTACTTC.

The gene calls are TRBV6-1 and TRBJ2-7, with TRBD2 matching over 8 bases. V lost 0 bases to trimming and J lost 3 bases; unmatched junction nucleotides: 10. Germline CDR1 MNHNS, CDR2 SASEGT. The length of the CDR3 is 17 residues. The CDR3 DNA is TGTGCCAGCAGTGAAGCTTCAACCCGGGGGGGATACTACGAGCAGTACTTC. It translates to CASSEASTRGGYYEQYF.

The chain uses TRBV29-1 and TRBJ2-7; 7 bases align to TRBD1. V shed 8 bases and J 3 bases; nucleotides not matched to a gene: 4. CDR1 SQVTM and CDR2 ANQGSEA come from the germline V gene. The CDR3 contains 11 residues. This CDR3 reads CSSWTGYEQYF. Here the CDR3 DNA reads TGCAGCTCCTGGACAGGCTACGAGCAGTACTTC.